Each of the 20 T cell receptor beta chains below was sequenced from the same sample in a study of early T cells in non-severe SARS-CoV-2 infection. Each CDR3 protein is one row after TCRdb ran MiXCR on the 5' RACE reads. The sample includes roughly 80,000 distinct CDR3 sequences, around 15% seen only once; the top ten take approximately 3.3%. Sequences were obtained from whole blood. All receptors come from an adult who was a healthcare worker with PCR-confirmed SARS-CoV-2 infection or an uninfected control (not recorded which).

This chain joins TRBV13 and TRBJ2-1, with TRBD2 as a possible D gene (5 bases). V was pared by 6 bases and J by 9 bases, with 15 bases between. This CDR3 region has 13 residues. Germline V gene data show CDR1 as PRHDT and CDR2 as FYEKMQ (reference sequence). The CDR3 here is CASRPFSGTEQFF. The CDR3 bases are TGTGCCAGCAGGCCGTTCAGCGGTACTGAGCAGTTCTTC.

This clonotype was observed many times. This sequence joins TRBV4-1 and TRBJ2-1, with D maybe TRBD2 (6 bases). The CDR3 totals 16 residues. V lost 1 base and J lost 7, with 17 bases in between. Germline V lookup: CDR1 MGHRA, CDR2 YSYEKL. CDR3 sequence (DNA): TGCGCCAGCAGCCAAGGTTCGACGGGAGTGGAGAATGAGCAGTTCTTC. Its translation: CASSQGSTGVENEQFF.

This clonotype was counted ten times or more. V gene TRBV4-1 combines with J gene TRBJ2-7, with 13 bases matching TRBD2. CDR1 MGHRA and CDR2 YSYEKL come from the germline V gene. The CDR3 runs 17 residues. V lost 1 base and J lost 6; bases outside the gene matches: 9. CDR3 in DNA: TGCGCCAGCAGCCAAGCTGGACTAGCGGGAGTTCGGTTCGAGCAGTACTTC. Its translation is CASSQAGLAGVRFEQYF.

Only one count was recorded for this clonotype. The chain carries TRBV3-1 and TRBJ1-2; D remains unclear. CDR1 and CDR2 from the germline V gene are LGHDT and YNNKEL (reference sequence). CDR3 size: 15 residues. V shed 1 base and J shed 2 bases, with 11 bases lying between them. The CDR3 protein is CASSQGVPSNYGYTF. CDR3 DNA sequence: TGTGCCAGCAGCCAAGGGGTCCCGTCGAACTATGGCTACACCTTC. Looking up the rest from reference TRBV3-1 and TRBJ1-2 gives the full variable domain: DTAVSQTPKYLVTQMGNDKSIKCEQNLGHDTMYWYKQDSKKFLKIMFSYNNKELIINETVPNRFSPKSPDKAHLNLHINSLELGDSAVYFCASSQGVPSNYGYTFGSGTRLTVV.

This clonotype was recorded many times. The chain has TRBV7-3 and TRBJ2-4, with D possibly being TRBD2 (5 bases). The CDR3 contains 15 residues. The ends were cut back, 3 bases at V and 2 bases at J, with 11 bases in the middle. The germline V gene encodes CDR1 SGHTA and CDR2 FQGTGA. The chain's CDR3 is CASSLSSGTKNIQYF. The CDR3 DNA sequence: TGTGCCAGCAGCTTGTCATCCGGGACCAAAAACATTCAGTACTTC.

The V and J genes are TRBV11-2 and TRBJ2-3, with D maybe TRBD1 (6 bases). The germline V gene encodes CDR1 SGHAT and CDR2 FQNNGV. The CDR3 runs to 14 residues. Trimming took off 5 bases at V and 4 bases at J, with 13 bases between the two ends. Written as DNA, the CDR3 is TGTGCCAGCAGCCCGACAGGTTCAGCAGATACGCAGTATTTT. Translating gives CASSPTGSADTQYF.

About this clonotype itself: One end of the junction does not line up with germline, which may come from a read error. V and J are TRBV11-2 and TRBJ2-3, with a weak D call TRBD1 (6 bases). The germline gives CDR1 SGHAT, CDR2 FQNNGV. The length of the CDR3 is 15 residues. The CDR3 nucleotides read TGTGCCAGCAGCTTATATGGGTGGAGGACAGATACGCAGTTTTTT. As protein: CASSLYGWRTDTQFF.

This clonotype has only a few counts. The V gene is TRBV29-1, the J gene TRBJ2-1; D unclear. The CDR3 runs to 13 residues. The ends were cut back, 5 bases at V and 9 bases at J, with 17 bases in the middle. The germline gives CDR1 SQVTM, CDR2 ANQGSEA. The CDR3 spells CSVPKPTPGEQFF. The CDR3 DNA is TGCAGCGTTCCAAAGCCGACCCCTGGTGAGCAGTTCTTC.

V and J are TRBV20-1 and TRBJ1-2; 7 nucleotides match TRBD1. With 6 bases clipped from V and 4 bases from J, the junction kept 14 bases outside the gene matches. CDR3 length equals 15 residues. Germline values: CDR1 DFQATT, CDR2 SNEGSKA (reference sequence). The CDR3 DNA is TGCAGTGCCATAGGGGGCGCGGGGTTAAGCTATGGCTACACCTTC. It translates to CSAIGGAGLSYGYTF.

This clonotype occurred a few times. The chain employs TRBV24-1 and TRBJ2-1, with TRBD2 matching over 14 bases. CDR1 is KGHDR, CDR2 SFDVKD, per germline. The CDR3 has 17 amino acids. The junction had 9 bases not matched to a gene; V was cut back by 3 bases and J by 9 bases. CDR3 residues: CATSDPVGLAGVGEQFF. As DNA, the CDR3 is TGTGCCACCAGTGATCCCGTGGGACTAGCGGGAGTGGGTGAGCAGTTCTTC.

By share, this clonotype counts as medium-sized. V gene TRBV6-2 or TRBV6-3 combines with J gene TRBJ1-6; D unclear. The CDR3 sequence is 15 residues long. V lost 5 bases, J lost 14 bases, and 22 bases lay in between. Germline V CDR1 and CDR2: MNHEY, SVGEGT. The CDR3, as DNA: TGTGCCAGCAGTCCCCTAATGGCTGCTGAGTTGGCCCTCCACTTT. This translates into CASSPLMAAELALHF.

The V gene is TRBV3-1, the J gene TRBJ1-2, with 8 bases identical to TRBD1. Germline V gene sequence: CDR1 LGHDT, CDR2 YNNKEL (reference sequence). V shed 3 bases and J 4 bases; nucleotides not matched to a gene: 4. The length of the CDR3 is 14 residues. The CDR3 loop is CASSQADRGYGYTF. DNA of the CDR3: TGTGCCAGCAGCCAGGCTGACAGGGGCTATGGCTACACCTTC.

This clonotype was counted a few times. The gene calls are TRBV24-1 and TRBJ2-3; tentatively, D is TRBD1 or TRBD2 (5 bases each). Trimming stripped 10 bases from V and 2 bases from J, with 15 bases between. Germline values: CDR1 KGHDR, CDR2 SFDVKD. This CDR3 contains 14 residues. The CDR3 is CATEGSSYTDTQYF. Written as DNA, the CDR3 is TGTGCCACAGAGGGGAGTTCTTACACAGATACGCAGTATTTT.

This chain uses TRBV15 with TRBJ1-4; D is ambiguous. Germline assignment: CDR1 LNHNV and CDR2 YYDKDF (reference sequence). V was shortened by 0 bases and J by 4 bases, with 9 bases between the two germline ends. CDR3 size: 15 residues. CDR3 in DNA: TGTGCCACCAGCAGAGACACCTCGGGTAATGAAAAACTGTTTTTT. This encodes CATSRDTSGNEKLFF.

The genes are TRBV29-1 and TRBJ1-1; D unresolved. The CDR3 has 12 residues. Trimming removed 2 bases at V and 1 base at J, with 5 bases between. Germline CDR1 and CDR2: SQVTM and ANQGSEA. The CDR3 region has the DNA TGCAGCGTTGAACGATGGAACACTGAAGCTTTCTTT. This codes for CSVERWNTEAFF.

This clonotype has only a few counts. The V gene is TRBV2, the J gene TRBJ1-1; D is uncertain. The CDR3 runs to 15 residues. From germline, CDR1 is SNHLY and CDR2 FYNNEI. Trimming stripped 2 bases from V and 0 bases from J, with 10 bases between. The CDR3 DNA reads as TGTGCCAGCAGTGAATTGGCAGCATTGAACACTGAAGCTTTCTTT. Its protein product is CASSELAALNTEAFF. Combining the CDR3 with reference TRBV2 and TRBJ1-1 gives the whole variable domain EPEVTQTPSHQVTQMGQEVILRCVPISNHLYFYWYRQILGQKVEFLVSFYNNEISEKSEIFDDQFSVERPDGSNFTLKIRSTKLEDSAMYFCASSELAALNTEAFFGQGTRLTVV.

This clonotype was seen more than once but under ten times. The chain has TRBV7-9 and TRBJ2-7; D assignment may be TRBD1 or TRBD2 (5 bases each). Trimming cost V 3 bases and J 7 bases, with 7 bases left between them. CDR1 SEHNR and CDR2 FQNEAQ come from the germline V gene (reference sequence). This CDR3 comprises 11 residues. In nucleotides, the CDR3 is TGTGCCAGCAGCTTTGGGGGTGAGCAGTACTTC. Protein sequence: CASSFGGEQYF.

This clonotype was seen just once. A much larger clone sits a single nucleotide away, making a read error possible. J is TRBJ2-3 and V is TRBV7-3, with no clear D. The CDR3 totals 16 residues. Germline V gene data show CDR1 as SGHTA and CDR2 as FQGTGA. CDR3 bases: TGTGCCACCAGCCCAGCGCCTGGCGAGCCCACAGATACGCAGTATTTT. It specifies CATSPAPGEPTDTQYF.

This chain connects TRBV29-1 to TRBJ1-1, with D possibly matching TRBD1 (6 bases). CDR1 and CDR2 (germline): SQVTM, ANQGSEA. The CDR3 spans 15 residues. The V and J ends lost 4 bases and 5 bases respectively, with 20 bases between them. The CDR3 nucleotides are TGCAGCGTTGTCCCCTTGGGGGGCGTTAAAACTGAAGCTTTCTTT. Translation gives CSVVPLGGVKTEAFF. The full variable domain, completed using reference TRBV29-1 and TRBJ1-1, is SAVISQKPSRDICQRGTSLTIQCQVDSQVTMMFWYRQQPGQSLTLIATANQGSEATYESGFVIDKFPISRPNLTFSTLTVSNMSPEDSSIYLCSVVPLGGVKTEAFFGQGTRLTVV.

This clonotype occurred many times. The chain uses TRBV18 and TRBJ1-5; D is perhaps TRBD1 (6 bases). The germline CDR1 and CDR2 sequences are KGHSH and LQKENI. The V gene lost 5 bases and the J gene lost 3 bases, with 8 bases spanning the gap. This CDR3 is built from 13 residues. CDR3 nucleotide sequence: TGTGCCAGCTCAAGGGGGGACAATCAGCCCCAGCATTTT. Residues: CASSRGDNQPQHF.